This T cell receptor beta chain was captured by sequencing in a study of cytomegalovirus exposure and HLA in healthy donors. With 60 Vbeta and 13 Jbeta primers, the PCR was carried out. Here immunoSEQ multiplex PCR was the method, and the copy in TCRdb shows in-frame clones only, minus some. The sample table includes roughly 50,000 clones. The sequencing sample was made of PBMCs. The sequence was obtained from a middle-aged woman in good health and CMV-seronegative.

The CDR3 spells CASSYVAGGPLAQFF. The CDR3 DNA is TGTGCCAGCAGTTACGTAGCGGGAGGCCCATTGGCGCAGTTCTTC. The chain employs TRBV6-5 and TRBJ2-1; 10 bases agree with TRBD2. The CDR3 is 15 residues long. V gave up 2 bases and J gave up 12 bases; unmatched junction bases: 10. Germline V gene data show CDR1 as MNHEY and CDR2 as SVGAGI.